The 20 T cell receptor beta chains in this list originate from one sample, sequenced in a study of blood T cell repertoires in COVID-19. Sequencing used immunoSEQ multiplex PCR; TCRdb keeps in-frame clones, though not all of them. The sample holds some 170,000 clones; around 84% are singletons and the top ten take 15% to 20%. Source material: peripheral blood. Every receptor here comes from an elderly woman with acute or convalescent COVID-19.

The chain is built from TRBV9 and TRBJ1-4; 7 bases are a match to TRBD1. CDR1 is SGDLS and CDR2 is YYNGEE in the germline V gene. This CDR3 spans 16 amino acids. The V and J ends lost 0 bases and 7 bases, in that order; junction bases with no gene match: 9. CDR3 sequence: CASSVAGHRGGEKLFF. Here the CDR3 DNA reads TGTGCCAGCAGCGTAGCAGGGCACAGGGGCGGTGAAAAACTGTTTTTT.

The rearrangement joins TRBV28 to TRBJ2-7, with TRBD1 matching 7 bases. Germline trimming cut 4 bases from V and 2 bases from J; bases unmatched to any gene: 5. In germline, CDR1 is MDHEN, CDR2 SYDVKM. The CDR3 is 14 residues long. This CDR3 is CASSSTGPAYEQYF. As DNA, the CDR3 is TGTGCCAGCAGTTCGACAGGGCCCGCCTACGAGCAGTACTTC.

The chain has TRBV13 and TRBJ1-1; TRBD1 might be the D (6 bases). This CDR3 comprises 14 residues. V lost 9 bases and J lost 4, with 18 bases in between. Germline values: CDR1 PRHDT, CDR2 FYEKMQ (reference sequence). The CDR3 DNA is TGTGCCAGTAACCGGGGGGGGGCTGGCACTGAAGCTTTCTTT. Its protein product is CASNRGGAGTEAFF.

Ten or more counts support this clone. J is TRBJ1-2 and V is TRBV27, with 7 nucleotides matching TRBD1. Trimming removed 0 bases from V and 3 bases from J; junction bases left unmatched: 10. The CDR3 length is 17 residues. In germline, CDR1 is MNHEY, CDR2 SMNVEV (reference sequence). The CDR3 DNA is TGTGCCAGCAGTTTATCGATTCGGGGACAGAAATACTATGGCTACACCTTC. Residues: CASSLSIRGQKYYGYTF.

The chain is built from TRBV27 and TRBJ1-2; 8 nucleotides agree with TRBD1. The CDR3 is made up of 15 amino acids. The V segment lost 5 bases and the J segment 4 bases; nucleotides outside the gene matches: 9. The V gene's germline CDR1 is MNHEY and CDR2 SMNVEV (reference sequence). Here the CDR3 reads CASSPGQGKGYGYTF. Here the CDR3 DNA reads TGTGCCAGCAGTCCCGGACAGGGTAAAGGCTATGGCTACACCTTC.

This chain joins TRBV20-1 and TRBJ2-3; TRBD2 is a possible D gene (7 bases). V shed 3 bases and J shed 2 bases, with 15 bases lying between them. The CDR3 runs 15 residues. Germline values: CDR1 DFQATT, CDR2 SNEGSKA (reference sequence). The CDR3 loop reads CSASLAGAFTDTQYF. As DNA, the CDR3 is TGCAGTGCTAGTCTTGCGGGGGCCTTCACAGATACGCAGTATTTT.

V is TRBV2 and J is TRBJ1-2; TRBD1 matches 7 bases. V was pared by 5 bases and J by 5 bases, with 5 bases of the junction left unmatched. CDR1 is SNHLY, CDR2 FYNNEI, per germline. There are 13 residues in the CDR3. CDR3 residues: CASSLQGFYGYTF. In DNA, the CDR3 is TGTGCCAGCAGTTTACAGGGGTTTTATGGCTACACCTTC.

The V call is TRBV19, the J call TRBJ1-1; D call uncertain. Germline CDR1 LNHDA, CDR2 SQIVND (reference sequence). This CDR3 has 13 amino acids. V lost 9 bases, J lost 1 base, and 12 bases lay in between. The DNA of the CDR3 is TGTGCCAGCGGATACGGGGAGAACACTGAAGCTTTCTTT. Translating it yields CASGYGENTEAFF.

This clone was recorded once. V is TRBV7-9 and J is TRBJ2-7, with 9 bases matching TRBD2. The germline CDR1 and CDR2 sequences are SEHNR and FQNEAQ (reference sequence). This CDR3 region has 14 residues. After removal of 5 bases from V and 4 bases from J, the junction contained 6 bases not matched to a gene. CDR3 protein: CASSTRLAEYEQYF. The CDR3 bases are TGTGCCAGCAGCACAAGACTAGCGGAATACGAGCAGTACTTC.

The chain couples TRBV5-6 to TRBJ2-4; 7 positions agree with TRBD1. With V trimmed by 0 bases and J by 2 bases, 14 bases remained unmatched. There are 19 residues in the CDR3. Germline lookup yields CDR1 SGHDT and CDR2 YYEEEE. This CDR3 reads CASSLGQGNSKSSKNIQYF. Here the CDR3 DNA reads TGTGCCAGCAGCTTGGGACAGGGAAACTCAAAATCATCCAAAAACATTCAGTACTTC. The full variable domain, rest sourced from reference TRBV5-6 and TRBJ2-4, is DAGVTQSPTHLIKTRGQQVTLRCSPKSGHDTVSWYQQALGQGPQFIFQYYEEEERQRGNFPDRFSGHQFPNYSSELNVNALLLGDSALYLCASSLGQGNSKSSKNIQYFGAGTRLSVL.

The chain combines TRBV27 with TRBJ1-2; D may be TRBD1 (5 bases). This CDR3 has 15 amino acids. V dropped 3 bases and J dropped 1 base, with 12 bases sitting between them. The V gene's germline CDR1 is MNHEY and CDR2 SMNVEV (reference sequence). The CDR3 is CASSFLQGGNYGYTF. CDR3 DNA: TGTGCCAGCAGTTTTTTGCAGGGTGGTAACTATGGCTACACCTTC.

The chain combines TRBV28 with TRBJ2-1; 14 bases map to TRBD2. This CDR3 comprises 12 residues. Trimming took 8 bases from V and 9 from J; bases not matched to a gene: 0. Looked up from germline, CDR1 is MDHEN and CDR2 is SYDVKM. CDR3 amino acids: CASGLAGGEQFF. The CDR3 DNA sequence: TGTGCCAGCGGACTAGCGGGAGGTGAGCAGTTCTTC.

The CDR3 DNA follows: TGTGCCAGCAGCCCGGGGACAGGGGAAGGAGATACGCAGTATTTT. Translated, it gives CASSPGTGEGDTQYF. The V gene is TRBV3-1 (or the pseudogene TRBV3-2), the J gene TRBJ2-3; 10 bases are shared with TRBD1. CDR1 and CDR2 (germline): LGHDT, YNNKEL (reference sequence). The CDR3 sequence is 15 residues long. V was pared by 4 bases and J by 5 bases, with 6 bases of the junction left unmatched.

The chain joins TRBV7-9 to TRBJ1-2; 7 bases map to TRBD1. V trimming: 5 bases; J trimming: 4 bases; junction bases outside the gene matches: 10. The CDR3 has 15 residues. Per the germline V gene, CDR1 is SEHNR and CDR2 is FQNEAQ (reference sequence). The chain's CDR3 is CASSALSGGTYGYTF. CDR3 coding DNA: TGTGCCAGCAGCGCCCTATCAGGGGGTACCTATGGCTACACCTTC.

This chain uses TRBV7-8 with TRBJ2-7; no firm D call. This CDR3 has 12 residues. The V gene lost 5 bases and the J gene lost 5 bases, with 10 bases spanning the gap. Germline V lookup: CDR1 SGHVS, CDR2 FQNEAQ. CDR3 bases: TGTGCCAGCAGCCAATCGAGGAACGAGCAGTACTTC. Protein: CASSQSRNEQYF.

The table lists this clone with a few counts. The rearrangement uses TRBV15 and TRBJ1-4, with TRBD1 matching 9 bases. V was clipped by 0 bases and J by 8 bases; unmatched bases: 4. The germline CDR1 and CDR2 sequences are LNHNV and YYDKDF (reference sequence). This CDR3 is built from 15 residues. DNA of the CDR3: TGTGCCACCAGCAGAGATGGGACAGGGTACGAAAAACTGTTTTTT. It encodes CATSRDGTGYEKLFF.

This chain's CDR3 is CASSLTGSTEAFF. DNA of the CDR3: TGCGCCAGCAGCTTGACTGGGAGCACTGAAGCTTTCTTT. This chain uses TRBV5-1 with TRBJ1-1; D remains unclear. The CDR3 length is 13 residues. CDR1 and CDR2 from the germline V gene are SGHRS and YFSETQ. Trimming stripped 1 base from V and 4 bases from J, with 8 bases between.

This clone showed up just a few times. The chain uses TRBV13 and TRBJ2-3, with 11 bases aligning to TRBD2. Germline loops: CDR1 PRHDT, CDR2 FYEKMQ (reference sequence). V lost 4 bases, J lost 2 bases, and 8 bases stayed unmatched. This CDR3 comprises 17 residues. Written as DNA, the CDR3 is TGTGCCAGCAGCTCGCTGACTAGCGGGATTCCCACAGATACGCAGTATTTT. Residues: CASSSLTSGIPTDTQYF. Supplemented by reference TRBV13 and TRBJ2-3, the full variable domain reads AAGVIQSPRHLIKEKRETATLKCYPIPRHDTVYWYQQGPGQDPQFLISFYEKMQSDKGSIPDRFSAQQFSDYHSELNMSSLELGDSALYFCASSSLTSGIPTDTQYFGPGTRLTVL.

In this sample, this clone turned up once. The rearrangement joins TRBV19 to TRBJ1-5; D gene ambiguous. Looked up from germline, CDR1 is LNHDA and CDR2 is SQIVND (reference sequence). V shed 3 bases and J shed 3 bases, with 9 bases lying between them. The CDR3 consists of 14 residues. The CDR3 DNA reads as TGTGCCAGTAGTATTAGTTCTATCAATCAGCCCCAGCATTTT. Translated, it gives CASSISSINQPQHF.

The CDR3 nucleotides are TGTGCCAGTAGTATAGACATATACGGGTATGGCTACACCTTC. It encodes CASSIDIYGYGYTF. The chain uses TRBV19 and TRBJ1-2; the D is unclear. Trimming removed 0 bases at V and 5 bases at J, with 10 bases between. Germline V lookup: CDR1 LNHDA, CDR2 SQIVND (reference sequence). The length of the CDR3 is 14 residues.